The 19 T cell receptor beta chains presented below share a single source sample, sequenced in a study of shared clonotypes between healthy human individuals. Libraries were prepared by immunoSEQ multiplex PCR; TCRdb keeps only in-frame clonotypes and omits some of them. The sample gives some 690,000 clones, roughly 88% of which show up once; about a third is in the top ten. What was sequenced was memory CD8+ T cells from PBMCs. Regarding subset: CD45RO+ cells pooled with CCR7-negative TemRA cells. Receptors originate from a man between 18 and 35 years old in good health. Some clones in this sample may be carry-over from other donors' samples.

The V call is TRBV30, the J call TRBJ2-5; 9 bases are shared with TRBD1. Per the germline V gene, CDR1 is GTSNPN and CDR2 is SVGIG (reference sequence). CDR3 length: 14 amino acids. The J segment lost 5 bases and the V segment lost 0 bases, leaving 4 bases of the junction unmatched. In DNA form, the CDR3 reads TGTGCCTGGAGTGTACCCGACAGGGGGGAGACCCAGTACTTC. This gives the protein CAWSVPDRGETQYF. The full variable domain, completed using reference TRBV30 and TRBJ2-5, is SQTIHQWPATLVQPVGSPLSLECTVEGTSNPNLYWYRQAAGRGLQLLFYSVGIGQISSEVPQNLSASRPQDRQFILSSKKLLLSDSGFYLCAWSVPDRGETQYFGPGTRLLVL.

The rearrangement joins TRBV6-5 to TRBJ1-2, with D unclear. CDR1 MNHEY and CDR2 SVGAGI come from the germline V gene. This CDR3 region has 14 residues. Trimming shortened V by 5 bases and J by 8 bases, and 18 bases separated the two germline ends. CDR3 region: CASSPLHEGGGYTF. CDR3 DNA sequence: TGTGCCAGCAGTCCCCTGCATGAGGGTGGCGGCTACACCTTC.

The rearrangement uses TRBV4-1 and TRBJ2-7; a weak D match, TRBD1 (6 bases). Germline V gene sequence: CDR1 MGHRA, CDR2 YSYEKL. V lost 0 bases to trimming and J lost 2 bases, with 11 bases between them. The CDR3 has 15 residues. The CDR3 region is CASSQDRGLAYEQYF. CDR3 DNA sequence: TGCGCCAGCAGCCAAGACAGGGGCTTGGCCTACGAGCAGTACTTC.

The rearrangement joins TRBV7-9 to TRBJ2-7; D not certain. CDR1 is SEHNR and CDR2 is FQNEAQ in the germline V gene (reference sequence). The CDR3 loop spans 12 amino acids. With 3 bases removed from V and 3 bases from J, the gap between germline ends came to 6 bases. The CDR3, as DNA: TGTGCCAGCAGCTTGAAATTCTACGAGCAGTACTTC. Translated: CASSLKFYEQYF. Full variable domain (rest looked up from reference TRBV7-9 and TRBJ2-7): DTGVSQNPRHKITKRGQNVTFRCDPISEHNRLYWYRQTLGQGPEFLTYFQNEAQLEKSRLLSDRFSAERPKGSFSTLEIQRTEQGDSAMYLCASSLKFYEQYFGPGTRLTVT.

The chain carries TRBV4-2 and TRBJ2-2, with D possibly being TRBD2 (6 bases). Trimming left V 0 bases short and J 1 base short, with 12 bases between. Germline V gene data show CDR1 as LGHNA and CDR2 as YNFKEQ. There are 17 residues in the CDR3. The CDR3 bases are TGTGCCAGCAGCCAAGAATCGGCGCGGGGGAACACCGGGGAGCTGTTTTTT. It translates to CASSQESARGNTGELFF.

The chain couples TRBV9 to TRBJ2-1; no definite D call. The CDR3 covers 16 residues. CDR1 SGDLS and CDR2 YYNGEE come from the germline V gene. Trimming stripped 0 bases from V and 5 bases from J, with 15 bases between. This CDR3 is CASSVGPRIAHNEQFF. The CDR3 bases are TGTGCCAGCAGCGTAGGGCCCAGAATCGCCCACAATGAGCAGTTCTTC.

This clone was observed once. CDR3 in DNA: TGTGCCAGCAGGTATACTAGGGTGCGTGAGCAGTTCTTC. Encoded protein: CASRYTRVREQFF. The chain recombines TRBV28 with TRBJ2-1; a possible D gene is TRBD2 (5 bases). V was shortened by 6 bases and J by 9 bases, with 15 bases between the two germline ends. Germline lookup yields CDR1 MDHEN and CDR2 SYDVKM. The CDR3 has 13 residues.

This chain joins TRBV19 and TRBJ1-4; 11 nucleotides agree with TRBD1. The V and J ends lost 5 bases and 7 bases, in that order; junction bases with no gene match: 6. This CDR3 is 15 amino acids long. Germline CDR1 and CDR2: LNHDA and SQIVND (reference sequence). The CDR3 region has the DNA TGTGCCAGTAGTGACCGGACAGGGGGCGTTGAAAAACTGTTTTTT. Translation: CASSDRTGGVEKLFF.

The V and J genes are TRBV12-2 and TRBJ2-5; the table assigns TRBD2, which was not confirmed against the DNA. TRBV12-2 is listed as a pseudogene. CDR3 length: 15 amino acids. The CDR3 protein is CADPAGLAAEETQYF. DNA of the CDR3: TGTGCGGACCCGGCGGGGCTAGCGGCCGAAGAGACCCAGTACTTC.

The chain carries TRBV30 and TRBJ2-3; D possibly corresponds to TRBD2 (5 bases). In germline, CDR1 is GTSNPN, CDR2 SVGIG (reference sequence). V lost 3 bases and J lost 2, with 12 bases in between. CDR3 length equals 14 residues. CDR3 sequence: CAWRSGFNTDTQYF. The CDR3 DNA reads TGTGCCTGGAGGAGCGGCTTTAACACAGATACGCAGTATTTT.

The chain links TRBV21-1 to TRBJ2-4; TRBD1, the D gene given by the table, was not confirmed from the DNA. TRBV21-1 constitutes a pseudogene. The length of the CDR3 is 16 residues. The CDR3 sequence: CASSVRQGADKNIQYF. DNA for the CDR3: TGTGCCAGCAGCGTCCGACAGGGGGCGGACAAAAACATTCAGTACTTC.

The chain has TRBV28 and TRBJ2-2; no clear D gene. From germline, CDR1 is MDHEN and CDR2 SYDVKM. The CDR3 is made up of 14 amino acids. V shed 3 bases and J shed 6 bases, with 11 bases lying between them. CDR3: CASSFSPVAGELFF. CDR3 coding DNA: TGTGCCAGCAGTTTCTCCCCAGTAGCCGGGGAGCTGTTTTTT.

The chain links TRBV27 to TRBJ2-5; 8 bases are shared with TRBD1. Looked up from germline, CDR1 is MNHEY and CDR2 is SMNVEV (reference sequence). This CDR3 has 14 amino acids. With V trimmed by 1 base and J by 3 bases, 1 base remained unmatched. The CDR3: CASSLLDREETQYF. The CDR3 DNA is TGTGCCAGCAGTTTATTGGACAGGGAAGAGACCCAGTACTTC.

As concerns this clone: It differs at one base from a far larger clone, so likely a read error. Other DNA sequences in this specimen translate into the identical CDR3. This chain links TRBV5-1 with TRBJ1-1; D unresolved. CDR3 length equals 13 residues. V was pared by 0 bases and J by 2 bases, with 5 bases between. Germline CDR1 SGHRS, CDR2 YFSETQ. Written as DNA, the CDR3 is TGCGCCAGCAGCTTGGACACCAACACTGAAGCTTTCTTT. It is translated as CASSLDTNTEAFF.

V is TRBV27 and J is TRBJ2-1; TRBD2 agrees at 7 bases. Germline V gene sequence: CDR1 MNHEY, CDR2 SMNVEV (reference sequence). CDR3 size: 15 residues. V gave up 6 bases and J gave up 5 bases; unmatched junction bases: 10. The CDR3 DNA reads as TGTGCCAGCAGCCCCACCCATCTAGCGGACAATGAGCAGTTCTTC. Translated: CASSPTHLADNEQFF.

This chain joins TRBV10-3 and TRBJ2-7; 7 bases are a match to TRBD1. With 4 bases clipped from V and 6 bases from J, the junction kept 12 bases outside the gene matches. This CDR3 is 15 amino acids long. Germline assignment: CDR1 ENHRY and CDR2 SYGVKD. CDR3 DNA sequence: TGTGCCATCAGTGTAGACAGGGTCCCGGTAGGCGAGCAGTACTTC. Translated: CAISVDRVPVGEQYF.

The chain employs TRBV6-1 and TRBJ1-2; unclear D gene. Germline V lookup: CDR1 MNHNS, CDR2 SASEGT. V dropped 2 bases and J dropped 2 bases, with 12 bases sitting between them. The CDR3 has 15 amino acids. The chain's CDR3 is CASSELVYANYGYTF. CDR3 nucleotides: TGTGCCAGCAGTGAATTGGTTTACGCGAACTATGGCTACACCTTC.

The rearrangement uses TRBV7-2 and TRBJ2-7; D is undetermined. This CDR3 is built from 13 residues. Germline values: CDR1 SGHTA, CDR2 FQGNSA. Trimming cost V 2 bases and J 6 bases, with 11 bases left between them. DNA of the CDR3: TGTGCCAGCAGCTTATTAGGGCCTTCCGAGCAGTACTTC. Amino acid sequence: CASSLLGPSEQYF.

This sequence joins TRBV10-1 and TRBJ2-7, with 7 bases identical to TRBD2. Germline-derived CDR1 and CDR2 are WNHNN and SYGVQD (reference sequence). V trimming: 0 bases; J trimming: 2 bases; junction bases outside the gene matches: 10. The CDR3 spans 17 residues. CDR3 coding DNA: TGCGCCAGCAGTGAGTCGGGTGGGCTAGCGGATCCCTACGAGCAGTACTTC. As protein: CASSESGGLADPYEQYF.